The 30 T cell receptor beta chains listed next were all sequenced from one sample in a study of blood T cells in healthy people across ages. Alongside a J-beta primer mix, a sample-barcoded 5' primer served in a second PCR lasting roughly 7 to 11 cycles. TCRdb called the 5' RACE reads again in MiXCR, with one record for every CDR3 protein. The sample consists of 800,000 to 1,300,000 distinct CDR3 sequences, 20% to 25% of them appearing once. These data also formed part of another study, on T cells of mothers and their children.

Sequenced sample: blood. These receptors came from a girl aged 2-10 years in good health.

The gene calls are TRBV6-2 or TRBV6-3 and TRBJ2-3, with 8 bases matching TRBD2. The CDR3 spans 18 residues. From germline, CDR1 is MNHEY and CDR2 SVGEGT. V lost 8 bases to trimming and J lost 2 bases; unmatched junction nucleotides: 18. This CDR3 reads CASLGLVSTYSATDTQYF. Written as DNA, the CDR3 is TGTGCCAGCTTGGGACTAGTCTCCACCTATTCCGCCACAGATACGCAGTATTTT.

This chain links TRBV7-2 with TRBJ1-4; D remains unclear. In germline, CDR1 is SGHTA, CDR2 FQGNSA. The V end was cut by 1 base, the J end by 7 bases, with 10 bases between. The CDR3 contains 14 residues. The CDR3 DNA is TGTGCCAGCAGCTTAGATCCTATCTTTGAAAAACTGTTTTTT. Translating gives CASSLDPIFEKLFF.

This clonotype has just a few counts. V is TRBV4-1 and J is TRBJ2-5, with TRBD2 matching over 7 bases. The J call may be wrong; the DNA end is better matched by TRBJ2-1. The CDR3 spans 15 residues. CDR1 is MGHRA, CDR2 YSYEKL, per germline. CDR3 sequence (DNA): TGCGCCAGCAGCCAAGGTGCGGGAGCAGGTAATGAGCAGTTCTTC. Translating it yields CASSQGAGAGNEQFF.

The V gene is TRBV29-1, the J gene TRBJ1-3; 10 bases match TRBD1. Germline V gene data show CDR1 as SQVTM and CDR2 as ANQGSEA. This CDR3 contains 14 residues. Trimming removed 8 bases from V and 0 bases from J; junction bases left unmatched: 4. CDR3 protein: CSTTGGLSGNTIYF. The CDR3 region has the DNA TGCAGCACGACAGGGGGCCTCTCTGGAAACACCATATATTTT. The entire variable domain, with the rest obtained from reference TRBV29-1 and TRBJ1-3, is as follows: SAVISQKPSRDICQRGTSLTIQCQVDSQVTMMFWYRQQPGQSLTLIATANQGSEATYESGFVIDKFPISRPNLTFSTLTVSNMSPEDSSIYLCSTTGGLSGNTIYFGEGSWLTVV.

The chain joins TRBV24-1 to TRBJ2-2; 8 bases agree with TRBD1. From germline, CDR1 is KGHDR and CDR2 SFDVKD. The CDR3 contains 18 residues. Trimming removed 3 bases from V and 2 bases from J; junction bases left unmatched: 10. CDR3 nucleotides: TGTGCCACCAGTGATGCAGCCGGGACAGGAGGAAACACCGGGGAGCTGTTTTTT. This sequence encodes CATSDAAGTGGNTGELFF.

There are a few counts of this clonotype. CDR3 sequence reads: CASGGLLNEQFF. CDR3 nucleotides: TGTGCCAGCGGTGGGCTACTCAATGAGCAGTTCTTC. The chain combines TRBV6-6 with TRBJ2-1; D is ambiguous. The CDR3 covers 12 residues. V was pared by 8 bases and J by 6 bases, with 11 bases between. Germline CDR1 and CDR2: MNHNY and SVGAGI (reference sequence).

This clonotype was seen a handful of times. The V and J genes are TRBV9 and TRBJ2-5, with 7 bases aligning to TRBD2. The DNA end lines up better with TRBJ2-1; the J call may be wrong. The V gene's germline CDR1 is SGDLS and CDR2 YYNGEE. The CDR3 runs 14 residues. The CDR3 loop is CASSPSGEGGEQFF. The CDR3 DNA reads as TGTGCCAGCAGCCCAAGTGGGGAGGGTGGTGAGCAGTTCTTC.

The chain recombines TRBV20-1 with TRBJ2-7, with D tentatively TRBD1 (5 bases). V shed 5 bases and J shed 5 bases, with 13 bases lying between them. The CDR3 covers 12 residues. Germline V gene data show CDR1 as DFQATT and CDR2 as SNEGSKA (reference sequence). DNA for the CDR3: TGCAGTGCTGGAGTTTTAGGGGACGAGCAGTACTTC. Translated, it gives CSAGVLGDEQYF.

This clonotype was seen once. Sequence at one end of the junction differs from germline and may be a read error. The chain uses TRBV4-2 and TRBJ2-1; weak D call: TRBD2 (6 bases). This CDR3 spans 14 amino acids. Germline lookup yields CDR1 LGHNA and CDR2 YNFKEQ. DNA of the CDR3: TGTGCCGGCAGCCGCCGGGACTCTAACAATGAGCAGTTCTTC. Translation gives CAGSRRDSNNEQFF.

Only a few counts were recorded for this clonotype. The rearrangement uses TRBV7-9 and TRBJ2-5; D possibly corresponds to TRBD1 (6 bases). The tail of the sequence fits TRBJ2-1 better, so the J call may be wrong. The CDR3 runs to 15 residues. Looked up from germline, CDR1 is SEHNR and CDR2 is FQNEAQ (reference sequence). CDR3 nucleotides: TGTGCCAGCAGCCTCACTAAGACAGGTTTTTATGAGCAGTTCTTC. This gives the protein CASSLTKTGFYEQFF.

The V call is TRBV4-1, the J call TRBJ1-4; no firm D call. The CDR3 is 12 residues long. The germline V gene has CDR1 MGHRA and CDR2 YSYEKL. V lost 2 bases to trimming and J lost 4 bases, with 2 bases between them. CDR3 bases: TGCGCCAGCAGCCAAAGTAATGAAAAACTGTTTTTT. Translating it yields CASSQSNEKLFF.

This chain links TRBV28 with TRBJ2-5, with 7 bases that match TRBD1. The J call may be faulty, since TRBJ2-7 better matches the DNA end. Germline V gives CDR1 MDHEN, CDR2 SYDVKM. The CDR3 is 14 residues long. CDR3 amino acids: CASSFRDSRYEQYF. CDR3 nucleotide sequence: TGTGCCAGCAGTTTCCGGGACAGTAGGTACGAGCAGTACTTC.

The table lists this clonotype with a few counts. The chain carries TRBV12-3 or TRBV12-4 and TRBJ1-5; D not resolved. Between the trimmed V and J ends, which lost 6 bases and 7 bases, there was a span of 16 bases. CDR3 length: 14 amino acids. CDR3 nucleotide sequence: TGTGCCAGCAGGTACGGAGGGAGAGACCAGCCCCAGCATTTT. Its protein product is CASRYGGRDQPQHF.

The V gene is TRBV29-1, the J gene TRBJ1-2; D is ambiguous. The length of the CDR3 is 16 residues. Germline V gene data show CDR1 as SQVTM and CDR2 as ANQGSEA. The V end lost 2 bases, the J end lost 5 bases, and 21 bases lay between the germline ends. CDR3 sequence: CSVELDSPTPFYGYTF. The DNA for the CDR3 is TGCAGCGTTGAATTAGACTCCCCGACCCCTTTTTATGGCTACACCTTC.

The chain has TRBV15 and TRBJ1-2, with D uncertain. V lost 0 bases and J 12 bases, leaving 17 bases between the germline ends. CDR1 is LNHNV and CDR2 is YYDKDF in the germline V gene (reference sequence). The CDR3 is 14 residues long. The CDR3 sequence is CATSRDVLAAGHTF. The CDR3 DNA is TGTGCCACCAGCAGAGATGTATTGGCGGCTGGACACACCTTC.

This clonotype has just a few counts. V usage is TRBV7-8 and J usage is TRBJ2-5; D is possibly TRBD1 (6 bases). The J call may be wrong; the DNA end is better matched by TRBJ2-7. The CDR3 loop spans 15 amino acids. Germline CDR1 reads SGHVS; CDR2 reads FQNEAQ. The DNA for the CDR3 is TGTGCCAGCTTCGCAAGGTCCTTAGGGGGTGGCGAGCAGTACTTC. Protein sequence: CASFARSLGGGEQYF.

This clonotype showed up just a few times. V usage is TRBV11-2 and J usage is TRBJ2-2; TRBD2 might be the D (6 bases). V lost 3 bases, J lost 14 bases, and 13 bases lay in between. The CDR3 extends over 12 amino acids. Germline V lookup: CDR1 SGHAT, CDR2 FQNNGV. CDR3 DNA: TGTGCCAGCAGCTTGGGCGGGGTCACCCTGTTTTTT. This sequence encodes CASSLGGVTLFF. The full variable domain, its missing parts supplied by reference TRBV11-2 and TRBJ2-2, is EAGVAQSPRYKIIEKRQSVAFWCNPISGHATLYWYQQILGQGPKLLIQFQNNGVVDDSQLPKDRFSAERLKGVDSTLKIQPAKLEDSAVYLCASSLGGVTLFFGEGSRLTVL.

In its sample, this clonotype was seen a few times. V usage is TRBV23-1 and J usage is TRBJ2-2; D is tentatively TRBD1 or TRBD2 (5 bases each). TRBV23-1 carries the ORF label, with uncertain function. Trimming pared 0 bases from V and 3 bases from J, leaving 8 bases between. The CDR3 is 15 residues long. The CDR3 bases are TGCGCCAGCAGTCAATCTGGGGGACACACCGGGGAGCTGTTTTTT. Its translation is CASSQSGGHTGELFF.

The chain is built from TRBV20-1 and TRBJ2-1; D ambiguous. The germline V and J ends were trimmed by 6 bases and 3 bases, with 6 bases remaining between them. Germline CDR1 reads DFQATT; CDR2 reads SNEGSKA (reference sequence). The CDR3 loop spans 11 amino acids. The CDR3 protein is CSASYYNEQFF. CDR3 nucleotide sequence: TGCAGTGCAAGTTACTACAATGAGCAGTTCTTC.

This clonotype was found a few times. The chain couples TRBV12-3 or TRBV12-4 to TRBJ1-4, with a tentative D call TRBD1 (6 bases). This CDR3 is 13 amino acids long. V was clipped by 3 bases and J by 8 bases, with 10 bases between them. CDR3 DNA: TGTGCCAGCAGTTTGGAGGGGGTCGAAAAACTGTTTTTT. Residues: CASSLEGVEKLFF.

The chain carries TRBV9 and TRBJ2-3; D is undetermined. The CDR3 is 15 residues long. CDR1 and CDR2 (germline): SGDLS, YYNGEE. Trimming took 2 bases from V and 2 from J, leaving 12 bases between them. CDR3 in DNA: TGTGCCAGCAGCGTGACTGCTTCTGTCACAGATACGCAGTATTTT. Protein product: CASSVTASVTDTQYF. Together with reference TRBV9 and TRBJ2-3, the CDR3 gives the full variable domain: DSGVTQTPKHLITATGQRVTLRCSPRSGDLSVYWYQQSLDQGLQFLIQYYNGEERAKGNILERFSAQQFPDLHSELNLSSLELGDSALYFCASSVTASVTDTQYFGPGTRLTVL.

This clonotype was counted only a few times. The V gene is TRBV20-1, the J gene TRBJ2-7, with TRBD2 as a possible D gene (6 bases). CDR3 length equals 12 residues. Trimming stripped 3 bases from V and 2 bases from J, with 8 bases between. Germline values: CDR1 DFQATT, CDR2 SNEGSKA (reference sequence). In DNA form, the CDR3 reads TGCAGTGCTAGGACTAGTCCCTACGAGCAGTACTTC. This sequence encodes CSARTSPYEQYF.

The rearrangement joins TRBV20-1 to TRBJ2-7; the match to TRBD1 covers 9 bases. With V trimmed by 6 bases and J by 3 bases, 6 bases remained unmatched. This CDR3 spans 13 amino acids. Germline values: CDR1 DFQATT, CDR2 SNEGSKA (reference sequence). The CDR3: CSAKRTGVYEQYF. CDR3 nucleotides: TGCAGTGCAAAGAGGACAGGGGTCTACGAGCAGTACTTC.

The rearrangement joins TRBV5-1 to TRBJ2-3; TRBD1 is a possible D gene (7 bases). CDR1 and CDR2 (germline): SGHRS, YFSETQ. V gave up 3 bases and J gave up 2 bases, with 13 bases separating them. CDR3 length: 15 amino acids. Here the CDR3 DNA reads TGCGCCAGCAGCTCCAGGGGGGTTTTCACAGATACGCAGTATTTT. It is translated as CASSSRGVFTDTQYF.

J is TRBJ1-2 and V is TRBV6-5; 7 nucleotides match TRBD1. Germline V gene data show CDR1 as MNHEY and CDR2 as SVGAGI. J lost 6 bases, V lost 0 bases, and 4 bases had no gene match. The CDR3 covers 14 residues. As DNA, the CDR3 is TGTGCCAGCAGTTACTCTCGTCAGGGGGATGGCTACACCTTC. Translation gives CASSYSRQGDGYTF.

The V gene is TRBV7-9, the J gene TRBJ1-4; 8 bases fit TRBD1. This CDR3 has 14 amino acids. Germline V gene sequence: CDR1 SEHNR, CDR2 FQNEAQ (reference sequence). Trimming cost V 5 bases and J 7 bases; bases outside gene matches: 6. The CDR3 DNA sequence: TGTGCCAGCAGCACAGACAGGGGAAGTGAAAAACTGTTTTTT. It encodes CASSTDRGSEKLFF.

The rearrangement joins TRBV29-1 to TRBJ1-2; 8 bases align to TRBD1. The CDR3 is made up of 13 amino acids. Germline values: CDR1 SQVTM, CDR2 ANQGSEA. The V segment lost 6 bases and the J segment 6 bases; nucleotides outside the gene matches: 9. In DNA, the CDR3 is TGCAGCGTGCCAGGACAGGGACCGGATGGCTACACCTTC. Translated: CSVPGQGPDGYTF.

The chain uses TRBV12-3 or TRBV12-4 and TRBJ2-1; unclear D gene. V gave up 3 bases and J gave up 6 bases, with 6 bases separating them. This CDR3 is 12 amino acids long. This chain's CDR3 is CASSLWVNEQFF. The DNA of the CDR3 is TGTGCCAGCAGTTTGTGGGTCAATGAGCAGTTCTTC.

This CDR3 reads CASSAQRDGYTQYF. CDR3 nucleotides: TGTGCCAGCAGTGCCCAGCGGGATGGGTATACGCAGTATTTT. The chain employs TRBV2 and TRBJ2-3, with TRBD2 matching 7 bases. The length of the CDR3 is 14 residues. The ends lost 4 bases at V and 7 bases at J; junction bases unmatched: 8. The germline V gene encodes CDR1 SNHLY and CDR2 FYNNEI.

This clonotype was observed a handful of times. The chain joins TRBV29-1 to TRBJ2-5; weak D call: TRBD2 (5 bases). Trimming removed 0 bases at V and 5 bases at J, with 10 bases between. Germline-derived CDR1 and CDR2 are SQVTM and ANQGSEA. The length of the CDR3 is 13 residues. CDR3 nucleotide sequence: TGCAGCGTTGAAGAGGGAGCAAGGGAGACCCAGTACTTC. Translation: CSVEEGARETQYF.